The rows below give T cell receptor beta chains drawn from one sample of a study of OX40 agonist ivuxolimab in advanced cancers. TCRdb keeps only in-frame clones here, not all; method: immunoSEQ multiplex PCR. This sample carries over 70,000 clones, approximately 78% of them seen once, and the ten largest clones take 5% to 6.5%. Sequencing used CD4+ or CD8+ T cells sorted from blood, obtained in a trial of the OX40 agonist ivuxolimab. The receptors originated from an adult with an advanced solid tumor such as melanoma, head and neck, liver or kidney cancer. The CDR3 runs from the conserved cysteine through the conserved F or W. Each record gives: V gene, clone size, D gene, J gene, CDR3 protein, CDR3 DNA. The D gene is left open where the match is weak. Clone size is not always given. Where it is, it says once, few, many or a class for expanded clones.

TRBV18	few	-	TRBJ1-2	CASSAQGRVDYGYTF	TGTGCCAGCTCAGCACAGGGTAGGGTGGACTATGGCTACACCTTC
TRBV5-1	-	TRBD1	TRBJ2-5	CASSFGTGGRKTQYF	TGCGCCAGCAGCTTTGGGACAGGGGGTAGGAAGACCCAGTACTTC
TRBV2	-	-	TRBJ1-1	CASRRDTSNTEAFF	TGTGCCAGCAGACGGGACACGTCGAACACTGAAGCTTTCTTT
TRBV10-2	few	-	TRBJ2-1	CASSESLLWAPQGEQFF	TGCGCCAGCAGTGAGTCGCTCCTCTGGGCGCCCCAAGGGGAGCAGTTCTTC
TRBV6-1	-	-	TRBJ2-5	CASIPRGETQYF	TGTGCCAGCATCCCAAGGGGGGAGACCCAGTACTTC
TRBV5-1	-	-	TRBJ2-3	CASSLVLGNTDTQYF	TGCGCCAGCAGCTTGGTTTTAGGGAACACAGATACGCAGTATTTT
TRBV18	once	TRBD1	TRBJ2-4	CASSLLGDRGTKNIQYF	TGTGCCAGCTCACTCTTAGGGGACAGGGGAACCAAAAACATTCAGTACTTC
TRBV28	-	-	TRBJ2-7	CASSLSTYEQYF	TGTGCCAGCAGTTTATCTACCTACGAGCAGTACTTC
TRBV18	-	-	TRBJ2-5	CASSPYDLGGKETQYF	TGTGCCAGCTCACCATATGATCTTGGGGGAAAAGAGACCCAGTACTTC
TRBV6-5	-	-	TRBJ2-7	CASNARIVTYEQYF	TGTGCCAGCAATGCCAGGATCGTTACCTACGAGCAGTACTTC
TRBV16	-	TRBD1	TRBJ2-7	CASSQSNRGPYEQYF	TGTGCCAGCAGCCAATCGAACAGGGGACCCTACGAGCAGTACTTC
TRBV4-3	-	-	TRBJ1-1	CASSQDQGGNTEAFF	TGCGCCAGCAGCCAAGATCAGGGCGGAAACACTGAAGCTTTCTTT
TRBV6-1	-	-	TRBJ2-5	CASRSGETQYF	TGTGCCAGCAGGTCTGGGGAGACCCAGTACTTC
TRBV11-2	-	-	TRBJ2-7	CASSRAPVDEQYF	TGTGCCAGCAGCCGAGCACCAGTGGACGAGCAGTACTTC
TRBV7-2	-	-	TRBJ2-5	CASSLGGASAETQYF	TGTGCCAGCAGCCTAGGAGGGGCTAGCGCAGAGACCCAGTACTTC
TRBV19	-	-	TRBJ1-2	CASSAHNGYTF	TGTGCCAGTAGTGCTCATAATGGCTACACCTTC
TRBV30	-	-	TRBJ1-1	CAWRPGRGPTPAEAFF	TGTGCCTGGAGACCAGGAAGAGGACCAACCCCTGCTGAAGCTTTCTTT
TRBV30	-	-	TRBJ1-4	CAWSVSPLWGTNEKLFF	TGTGCCTGGAGTGTATCCCCTCTTTGGGGCACTAATGAAAAACTGTTTTTT
TRBV10-2	-	-	TRBJ1-4	CASSERTNEKLFF	TGCGCCAGCAGTGAGAGGACTAATGAAAAACTGTTTTTT
TRBV6-5	-	-	TRBJ2-2	CASTASRSGELFF	TGTGCCAGCACGGCTAGCCGGTCCGGGGAGCTGTTTTTT
TRBV6-6	-	-	TRBJ1-1	CASSYLRGYDYTEAFF	TGTGCCAGCAGTTACTTGAGGGGGTATGATTACACTGAAGCTTTCTTT
TRBV6-6	few	-	TRBJ1-5	CASEGNNQPQHF	TGTGCCAGCGAGGGGAACAATCAGCCCCAGCATTTT
TRBV5-1	-	TRBD2	TRBJ2-1	CASSLGFSGRSSYNEQFF	TGCGCCAGCAGCTTGGGTTTTAGCGGGAGAAGCTCCTACAATGAGCAGTTCTTC
TRBV19	-	-	TRBJ1-2	CASRGRVNDGYTF	TGTGCCAGCCGAGGTAGGGTTAATGATGGCTACACCTTC
TRBV4-3	-	-	TRBJ1-4	CASSQVWPPWGLFF	TGCGCCAGCAGCCAAGTATGGCCGCCCTGGGGACTGTTTTTT
TRBV7-2	-	-	TRBJ2-3	CASSLAGGLARTDTQYF	TGTGCCAGCAGCTTAGCGGGGGGCTTAGCGAGAACAGATACGCAGTATTTT
TRBV2	-	TRBD1	TRBJ1-2	CASSRQGRYGYTF	TGTGCCAGCAGTCGACAGGGGAGGTATGGCTACACCTTC
TRBV7-9	once	TRBD1	TRBJ2-3	CASSWTGATSTDTQYF	TGTGCCAGCAGCTGGACAGGGGCCACTAGCACAGATACGCAGTATTTT
TRBV6-1	few	-	TRBJ2-4	CASDGGTALNIQYF	TGTGCCAGCGACGGAGGGACAGCTCTAAACATTCAGTACTTC
TRBV2	-	-	TRBJ2-3	CASKELGTNTDTQYF	TGTGCCAGTAAGGAGCTGGGGACCAACACAGATACGCAGTATTTT
TRBV5-1	-	-	TRBJ1-6	CASTDRGGSPLHF	TGCGCCAGCACGGACAGAGGAGGTTCACCCCTCCACTTT
TRBV2	-	-	TRBJ1-3	CASTEGISGNTIYF	TGTGCCAGCACCGAGGGAATCTCTGGAAACACCATATATTTT
TRBV5-5	-	TRBD1	TRBJ2-7	CASSLPWTGAGDEQYF	TGTGCCAGCAGCTTGCCCTGGACAGGAGCCGGTGACGAGCAGTACTTC
TRBV27	-	TRBD1	TRBJ1-2	CASTPLTGGERGYTF	TGTGCCAGCACCCCCTTGACAGGGGGAGAACGAGGCTACACCTTC
TRBV7-9	-	-	TRBJ1-1	CASSPSLGGNTEAFF	TGTGCCAGCAGCCCCAGTTTAGGGGGGAACACTGAAGCTTTCTTT
TRBV5-1	-	-	TRBJ1-4	CASSWNANEKLFF	TGCGCCAGCAGCTGGAACGCTAATGAAAAACTGTTTTTT
TRBV10-3	-	-	TRBJ1-4	CAISTSGTGNEKLFF	TGTGCCATCAGTACCTCCGGGACCGGTAATGAAAAACTGTTTTTT
TRBV18	-	-	TRBJ2-1	CASSTIFYNEQFF	TGTGCCAGCTCGACGATTTTCTACAATGAGCAGTTCTTC
TRBV5-4	-	-	TRBJ1-1	CASSLEQGGTEAFF	TGTGCCAGCAGCTTGGAACAGGGTGGCACTGAAGCTTTCTTT
TRBV10-3	-	-	TRBJ2-1	CAISETNEQFF	TGTGCCATCAGTGAGACTAATGAGCAGTTCTTC
TRBV7-3	-	TRBD1	TRBJ2-6	CASSLRVGTGVPGANVLTF	TGTGCCAGCAGCTTAAGGGTGGGAACAGGGGTTCCTGGGGCCAACGTCCTGACTTTC
TRBV5-1	few	-	TRBJ2-5	CASSYGQETQYF	TGCGCCAGCAGCTACGGCCAAGAGACCCAGTACTTC
TRBV5-1	-	-	TRBJ2-3	CASRSGLRGTDTQYF	TGCGCCAGCAGATCGGGACTCCGGGGCACAGATACGCAGTATTTT
TRBV19	-	-	TRBJ1-5	CASSPQGNQPQHF	TGTGCCAGTAGCCCCCAGGGGAATCAGCCCCAGCATTTT
TRBV11-2	-	TRBD2	TRBJ2-5	CASISGLAGLQETQYF	TGTGCCAGCATCTCCGGGCTAGCGGGACTCCAAGAGACCCAGTACTTC
TRBV19	once	-	TRBJ1-6	CASSVLNSPLHF	TGTGCCAGTTCGGTCCTTAATTCACCCCTCCACTTT
TRBV27	-	-	TRBJ2-6	CASSSTGTGANVLTF	TGTGCCAGCAGTTCCACCGGTACTGGGGCCAACGTCCTGACTTTC
TRBV7-3	-	TRBD1	TRBJ1-3	CASSLSPRGSAGNTIYF	TGTGCCAGCAGCTTAAGCCCCAGGGGGTCCGCTGGAAACACCATATATTTT
TRBV18	-	TRBD1	TRBJ1-1	CASSPPDRGHTEAFF	TGTGCCAGCTCACCACCGGACAGGGGTCACACTGAAGCTTTCTTT
TRBV2	-	TRBD1	TRBJ2-1	CASGDRAYNEQFF	TGTGCCAGCGGTGACAGGGCCTACAATGAGCAGTTCTTC
TRBV7-9	-	TRBD2	TRBJ2-3	CASSSRVAGGRYTQYF	TGTGCCAGCAGCTCCCGGGTAGCGGGGGGGCGGTATACGCAGTATTTT
TRBV27	-	TRBD1	TRBJ1-2	CASRRTGGNYGYTF	TGTGCCAGCAGACGGACAGGGGGCAACTATGGCTACACCTTC
TRBV5-1	-	-	TRBJ1-5	CASSPDIWGNQPQHF	TGCGCCAGCAGCCCAGATATTTGGGGCAATCAGCCCCAGCATTTT
TRBV6-5	-	-	TRBJ1-5	CASSFPRDWNQPQHF	TGTGCCAGCAGTTTCCCCAGGGACTGGAATCAGCCCCAGCATTTT
TRBV5-1	-	-	TRBJ2-4	CASSFLPAQALRGSLAKNIQYF	TGCGCCAGCAGCTTCCTCCCCGCGCAGGCACTCCGCGGATCCTTAGCCAAAAACATTCAGTACTTC
TRBV11-3	-	-	TRBJ2-1	CASSGGQSGYNEQFF	TGTGCCAGCAGCGGAGGACAATCAGGGTACAATGAGCAGTTCTTC